These 10 T cell receptor beta chains originate from one sample sequenced in a study of T cell repertoires in cytomegalovirus infection. One entry per CDR3 protein results from TCRdb running MiXCR on the reads. The profile covers 800,000 to 950,000 distinct CDR3 sequences, with 30% to 35% appearing a single time and roughly 12% taken by the ten largest. Antigens for these TCRs are unknown. This specimen was cultured CD8+ T cells from PBMCs, taken from culture after CMV antigen stimulation. Receptors originate from a human donor in good health (CMV status not recorded). Some clones in this sample may be carry-over from other donors' samples.

The chain joins TRBV11-2 to TRBJ2-7, with 7 bases that match TRBD1. CDR3 size: 15 residues. V dropped 5 bases and J dropped 7; count of bases not matched to a gene: 14. Germline-derived CDR1 and CDR2 are SGHAT and FQNNGV. The CDR3 loop reads CASSPRDSFLLEQYF. As DNA, the CDR3 is TGTGCCAGCAGCCCCCGGGACAGTTTTTTACTAGAGCAGTACTTC.

This clonotype has only a few counts. The rearrangement links TRBV6-5 to TRBJ2-1, with D uncertain. The CDR3 has 14 amino acids. V lost 5 bases, J lost 3 bases, and 11 bases lay in between. In germline, CDR1 is MNHEY, CDR2 SVGAGI. The CDR3 here is CASSGQNGYNEQFF. CDR3 bases: TGTGCCAGCAGTGGTCAGAACGGCTACAATGAGCAGTTCTTC.

The table lists this clonotype with many counts. The CDR3 DNA reads TGTGCCAGCAGCTTAGCAGGGGGGGCCTCAGATACGCAGTATTTT. This translates into CASSLAGGASDTQYF. This rearrangement joins TRBV7-6 to TRBJ2-3; D might be TRBD2 (7 bases). This CDR3 spans 15 amino acids. The germline V gene encodes CDR1 SGHVS and CDR2 FNYEAQ. V lost 0 bases and J lost 4, with 11 bases in between.

There are a few counts of this clonotype. The chain has TRBV20-1 and TRBJ1-3; TRBD1 might be the D (5 bases). CDR3 length equals 14 residues. Trimming pared 3 bases from V and 0 bases from J, leaving 9 bases between. Germline lookup yields CDR1 DFQATT and CDR2 SNEGSKA (reference sequence). The CDR3 is CSARGPDSGNTIYF. CDR3 DNA: TGCAGTGCTAGGGGGCCCGACTCTGGAAACACCATATATTTT.

This chain connects TRBV5-6 to TRBJ1-1, with no clear D. Germline V gene sequence: CDR1 SGHDT, CDR2 YYEEEE. CDR3 length equals 11 residues. V dropped 1 base and J dropped 9 bases, with 7 bases sitting between them. The CDR3 here is CASSLFGKAFF. CDR3 nucleotides: TGTGCCAGCAGCTTGTTCGGAAAAGCTTTCTTT. The entire variable domain, with the rest obtained from reference TRBV5-6 and TRBJ1-1, is as follows: DAGVTQSPTHLIKTRGQQVTLRCSPKSGHDTVSWYQQALGQGPQFIFQYYEEEERQRGNFPDRFSGHQFPNYSSELNVNALLLGDSALYLCASSLFGKAFFGQGTRLTVV.

This clonotype was recorded a few times. V usage is TRBV9 and J usage is TRBJ1-4; 7 nucleotides match TRBD1. This CDR3 has 14 amino acids. Unmatched junction bases numbered 6, after V lost 4 bases and J lost 6 bases. CDR1 SGDLS and CDR2 YYNGEE come from the germline V gene. Written as DNA, the CDR3 is TGTGCCAGCAGCATACAGGGGCGTGATGAAAAACTGTTTTTT. Translated, it gives CASSIQGRDEKLFF.

This chain connects TRBV6-2 or TRBV6-3 to TRBJ2-7; D is tentatively TRBD1 or TRBD2 (5 bases each). CDR3 size: 15 residues. Trimming removed 2 bases from V and 4 bases from J, with 15 bases in between. In germline, CDR1 is MNHEY, CDR2 SVGEGT. Here the CDR3 DNA reads TGTGCCAGCAGTTACAGCAGGGATGAGGGGTACGAGCAGTACGTC. It specifies CASSYSRDEGYEQYV.

This rearrangement joins TRBV27 to TRBJ2-1; 7 nucleotides match TRBD2. There are 15 residues in the CDR3. The V and J ends lost 5 bases and 4 bases, in that order; junction bases with no gene match: 8. CDR1 is MNHEY and CDR2 is SMNVEV in the germline V gene (reference sequence). The CDR3 is CASSLPGGLYNEQFF. The CDR3 region has the DNA TGTGCCAGCAGTCTTCCCGGGGGGTTATACAATGAGCAGTTCTTC.

This clonotype was recorded a few times. A much larger clone sits a single nucleotide away, making a read error possible. The rearrangement links TRBV7-2 to TRBJ2-2, with D possibly being TRBD2 (7 bases). This CDR3 has 15 amino acids. CDR1 is SGHTA, CDR2 FQGNSA, per germline. V was shortened by 5 bases and J by 4 bases, with 14 bases between the two germline ends. CDR3 region: CASSPWGGGTGELFF. The CDR3, as DNA: TGTGCCAGCAGCCCGTGGGGGGGCGGCACCGGGGAGCTGTTTTTT.

This clonotype was counted a few times. The V gene is TRBV11-3, the J gene TRBJ2-3; D may be TRBD1 or TRBD2 (5 bases each). CDR1 and CDR2 from the germline V gene are SGHNT and YENEEA. Trimming took 8 bases from V and 0 from J, leaving 15 bases between them. The CDR3 has 15 amino acids. Here the CDR3 DNA reads TGTGCCAGCGCCACCCGGGACGGGAGCACAGATACGCAGTATTTT. Its translation is CASATRDGSTDTQYF.